The next 19 T cell receptor beta chains were all read from a single sample in a study of blood T cells in healthy people across ages. The second PCR ran about 6 to 11 cycles with a sample-barcoded 5' primer and J-beta primers. TCRdb independently ran MiXCR on the 5' RACE reads; one entry per CDR3 protein. The sample lists about 680,000 distinct CDR3 sequences, approximately 49% seen once, with approximately 32% in the top ten. Sample: blood. The source of these receptors is a woman aged 55-70 years in good health.

This clonotype was detected a few times. The chain employs TRBV5-5 and TRBJ2-2, with 7 positions matching TRBD1. The germline V gene has CDR1 SGHKS and CDR2 YYEKEE (reference sequence). Germline trimming cut 1 base from V and 6 bases from J; bases unmatched to any gene: 6. This CDR3 comprises 15 residues. Written as DNA, the CDR3 is TGTGCCAGCAGCTTGAAGGGGGCTGGCTCCGGGGAGCTGTTTTTT. Translating it yields CASSLKGAGSGELFF.

The J gene is TRBJ2-1, the V gene TRBV5-6, with 14 bases identical to TRBD2. This CDR3 has 18 residues. The junction had 13 bases not matched to a gene; V was cut back by 4 bases and J by 7 bases. Germline V gene data show CDR1 as SGHDT and CDR2 as YYEEEE. The CDR3 nucleotides are TGTGCCAGCAGCGTGGGGCCGGGACTAGCGGGAGTTAGGAATGAGCAGTTCTTC. It codes for CASSVGPGLAGVRNEQFF.

This clonotype appeared a few times. V usage is TRBV5-6 and J usage is TRBJ2-1; TRBD2 is a possible D gene (6 bases). Germline CDR1 and CDR2: SGHDT and YYEEEE. V lost 6 bases and J 1 base, leaving 17 bases between the germline ends. This CDR3 is 16 amino acids long. CDR3 bases: TGTGCCAGCAACCCGCGGGCGGGATCATCCTACAATGAGCAGTTCTTC. As protein: CASNPRAGSSYNEQFF.

The chain uses TRBV27 and TRBJ2-1, with TRBD2 as a possible D gene (6 bases). Looked up from germline, CDR1 is MNHEY and CDR2 is SMNVEV (reference sequence). Between the trimmed V and J ends, which lost 5 bases and 3 bases, there was a span of 17 bases. The CDR3 totals 16 residues. The CDR3 spells CASSLLLSGYYNEQFF. DNA for the CDR3: TGTGCCAGCAGTCTCCTTTTAAGCGGGTACTACAATGAGCAGTTCTTC.

This rearrangement joins TRBV11-2 to TRBJ2-5, with TRBD2 identical over 11 bases. Per germline, CDR1 SGHAT and CDR2 FQNNGV. The V gene end was trimmed by 2 bases and the J gene end by 5 bases; junction bases not matched to a gene: 16. The CDR3 runs to 19 residues. Here the CDR3 DNA reads TGTGCCAGCAGCTTATATCGCGGGACTAGCGGAGGGCGGTTGGAGACCCAGTACTTC. Protein sequence: CASSLYRGTSGGRLETQYF.

This rearrangement joins TRBV27 to TRBJ1-2, with D possibly matching TRBD1 (6 bases). Germline lookup yields CDR1 MNHEY and CDR2 SMNVEV (reference sequence). Trimming cost V 5 bases and J 4 bases, with 11 bases left between them. This CDR3 has 13 residues. In DNA, the CDR3 is TGTGCCAGCAGTACGGACAGCCTCTATGGCTACACCTTC. Its translation: CASSTDSLYGYTF.

This clonotype was counted only a few times. The rearrangement joins TRBV5-1 to TRBJ2-4; 7 bases fit TRBD1. Germline assignment: CDR1 SGHRS and CDR2 YFSETQ. The CDR3 covers 18 residues. Trimming at V came to 4 bases and at J to 0 bases, leaving 13 bases not matched to a gene. The CDR3 DNA follows: TGCGCCAGCAGCACCGGGACAGATACTTCACTAGCCAAAAACATTCAGTACTTC. This gives the protein CASSTGTDTSLAKNIQYF.

V is TRBV2 and J is TRBJ2-3; 7 nucleotides align to TRBD2. The CDR3 length is 15 residues. Germline CDR1 is SNHLY and CDR2 is FYNNEI. Losses at the gene ends were 6 bases for V and 0 bases for J; bases not matched to a gene: 6. The CDR3 reads CASSELASSTDTQYF. For the CDR3, the DNA is TGTGCCAGCAGCGAACTAGCGTCTAGCACAGATACGCAGTATTTT.

This chain joins TRBV29-1 and TRBJ2-1; 9 bases are a match to TRBD2. Germline lookup yields CDR1 SQVTM and CDR2 ANQGSEA. CDR3 size: 14 residues. The CDR3 reads CTVAWAGGGNEQFF. In DNA form, the CDR3 reads TGCACCGTGGCTTGGGCGGGAGGGGGCAATGAGCAGTTCTTC.

The rearrangement uses TRBV7-2 and TRBJ2-1; no reliable D call. Germline CDR1 reads SGHTA; CDR2 reads FQGNSA. Trimming pared 2 bases from V and 9 bases from J, leaving 14 bases between. CDR3 length: 14 residues. The CDR3 DNA reads TGTGCCAGCAGCTTATATCGGAGTACGGGTGAGCAGTTCTTC. Protein sequence: CASSLYRSTGEQFF.

The chain's CDR3 is CASSFGDTDTQYF. CDR3 nucleotides: TGTGCCAGCAGCTTTGGCGACACAGATACGCAGTATTTT. The gene calls are TRBV7-9 and TRBJ2-3; D uncertain. V dropped 3 bases and J dropped 2 bases, with 6 bases sitting between them. CDR3 length: 13 residues. CDR1 and CDR2 from the germline V gene are SEHNR and FQNEAQ (reference sequence).

The J gene is TRBJ2-1, the V gene TRBV12-3 or TRBV12-4; 7 bases are shared with TRBD2. CDR3 length equals 14 residues. With V trimmed by 6 bases and J by 12 bases, 14 bases remained unmatched. CDR3 in DNA: TGTGCCAGCAGGGGGGGGTTAGTTCCGAATACGCAGTTCTTC. Translating it yields CASRGGLVPNTQFF.

The V and J genes are TRBV3-1 and TRBJ2-5; D unclear. Germline CDR1 and CDR2: LGHDT and YNNKEL (reference sequence). The CDR3 is 12 amino acids. The V end was cut by 1 base, the J end by 11 bases, with 11 bases between. The CDR3 bases are TGTGCCAGCAGCCAAGTGGATGATGAGCAGTACTTC. Translating gives CASSQVDDEQYF.

The chain employs TRBV9 and TRBJ2-1; TRBD2 matches 9 bases. The J call may be wrong; the DNA end is better matched by TRBJ2-7. The germline gives CDR1 SGDLS, CDR2 YYNGEE. This CDR3 has 17 residues. CDR3: CASSVGAGGTSYNEQYF. The CDR3 nucleotides are TGTGCCAGCAGCGTAGGAGCGGGAGGCACTTCCTACAATGAGCAGTACTTC.

This clonotype was detected a few times. The chain is built from TRBV15 and TRBJ1-2; 8 nucleotides match TRBD1. The germline V gene has CDR1 LNHNV and CDR2 YYDKDF (reference sequence). The CDR3 sequence is 13 residues long. Trimming at V came to 5 bases and at J to 7 bases, leaving 6 bases not matched to a gene. CDR3 in amino acids: CATSSRTGTGYTF. The DNA for the CDR3 is TGTGCCACCAGCTCCCGGACAGGGACTGGCTACACCTTC.

This chain joins TRBV29-1 and TRBJ2-3; either TRBD1 or TRBD2 may supply D (7 bases each). Germline CDR1 is SQVTM and CDR2 is ANQGSEA. The V and J ends lost 7 bases and 4 bases respectively, with 18 bases between them. The CDR3 covers 14 residues. CDR3 amino acids: CSAEQGRGPDTQYF. The CDR3, as DNA: TGCAGCGCGGAACAGGGGAGGGGTCCAGATACGCAGTATTTT.

About this clonotype: A read error is likely, as this CDR3 ends without the conserved phenylalanine or tryptophan. The limits of the CDR3 on the DNA are not certain, so only TCRdb's listed CDR3 is given. The rearrangement links TRBV29-1 to TRBJ2-1; the table's D call, TRBD2, has no DNA check behind it. Germline values: CDR1 SQVTM, CDR2 ANQGSEA. Both ends counted, the CDR3 spans 17 residues. This CDR3 is CSATHPGTSPPTMSSSS.

A word on this clonotype: At one end, the junction sequence differs from germline, possibly due to a read error. The rearrangement links TRBV20-1 to TRBJ2-4, with unresolved D. The end of the DNA is better explained by TRBJ2-7, so the J call may be wrong. This CDR3 is built from 11 residues. The germline V gene has CDR1 DFQATT and CDR2 SNEGSKA (reference sequence). CDR3 protein: CRASTVGEQYF. CDR3 nucleotides: TGCCGTGCTAGTACCGTCGGCGAGCAGTACTTC.

The chain recombines TRBV10-3 with TRBJ1-6; D remains ambiguous. Germline V CDR1 and CDR2: ENHRY, SYGVKD. This CDR3 has 13 residues. The germline V and J ends were trimmed by 3 bases and 9 bases, with 9 bases remaining between them. CDR3 DNA sequence: TGTGCCATCAGTGAATTCCCCGGTTCACCCCTCCACTTT. This gives the protein CAISEFPGSPLHF.